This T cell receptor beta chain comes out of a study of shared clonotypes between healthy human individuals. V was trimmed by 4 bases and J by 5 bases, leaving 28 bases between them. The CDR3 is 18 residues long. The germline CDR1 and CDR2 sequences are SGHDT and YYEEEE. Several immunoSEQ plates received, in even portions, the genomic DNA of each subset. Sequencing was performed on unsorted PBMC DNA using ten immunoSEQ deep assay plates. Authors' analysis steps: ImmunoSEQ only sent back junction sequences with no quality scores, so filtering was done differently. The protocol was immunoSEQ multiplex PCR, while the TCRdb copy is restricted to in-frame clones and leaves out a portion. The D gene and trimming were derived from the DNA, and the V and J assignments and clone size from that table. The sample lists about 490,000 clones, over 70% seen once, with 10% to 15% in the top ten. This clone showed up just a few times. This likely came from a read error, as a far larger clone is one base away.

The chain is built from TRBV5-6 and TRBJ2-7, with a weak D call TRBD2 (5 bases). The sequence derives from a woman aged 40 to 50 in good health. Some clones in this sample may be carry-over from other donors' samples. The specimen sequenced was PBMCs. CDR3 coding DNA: TGTGCCAGCAGCCCACTACACCTACTAGAAGCGGTGGGTGACGAGCAGTACTTC. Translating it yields CASSPLHLLEAVGDEQYF.